This entry features one T cell receptor (beta chain) sequence. The table came from immunoSEQ multiplex PCR; TCRdb's copy has only in-frame clones and leaves some out. The sample gives over 400,000 clones, over 80% of which show up once; over 1.5% is in the top ten. This sample was taken from a study of Ad26.COV2.S vaccination and SARS-CoV-2 variants. The CDR3 contains 16 residues. Germline V gene sequence: CDR1 SGHNT, CDR2 YYREEE (reference sequence). V trimming: 7 bases; J trimming: 6 bases; junction bases outside the gene matches: 13. The sample's treatment: approximately 18 received Ad26.COV2.S at low or high dose, single or two shots; 5 received placebo; per-sample allocation not given. Day 63 following the first vaccine or placebo injection was when the samples were taken.

This sequence was found in a person aged 18-65 years who received the Ad26.COV2.S COVID-19 vaccine or a placebo. The specimen comprised peripheral blood, sampled in a trial of Ad26.COV2.S vaccine versus placebo. The V and J genes are TRBV5-4 and TRBJ2-5; the match to TRBD2 covers 12 bases. The CDR3 sequence is CASAEASGGAGKTQYF. CDR3 in DNA: TGTGCCAGCGCAGAGGCTAGCGGGGGGGCCGGAAAGACCCAGTACTTC. Supplemented by reference TRBV5-4 and TRBJ2-5, the full variable domain reads ETGVTQSPTHLIKTRGQQVTLRCSSQSGHNTVSWYQQALGQGPQFIFQYYREEENGRGNFPPRFSGLQFPNYSSELNVNALELDDSALYLCASAEASGGAGKTQYFGPGTRLLVL.